The clone carrying this T cell receptor (beta chain) was seen a few times. The antigen is unknown. These data originate in a study of early T cells in non-severe SARS-CoV-2 infection. Study information: The input, bulk RNA from unsorted whole blood, was sequenced, and chains were unpaired. Study-wide results and limits: Private and CD4 specificities were missed by VDJdb matching, skewed to anti-spike CD8.

CDR3 length: 17 amino acids. The V gene lost 4 bases and the J gene lost 4 bases, with 20 bases spanning the gap. The germline gives CDR1 MGHRA, CDR2 YSYEKL. Individual cDNA molecules carried attached unique molecular identifiers. TCRdb redid the calling of the 5' RACE reads with MiXCR, one entry per CDR3 protein. Here the sample spans 30,000 to 35,000 distinct CDR3 sequences, around 4.4% being singletons. Sequencing was carried out using whole blood. This receptor was obtained from an adult who was a healthcare worker with PCR-confirmed SARS-CoV-2 infection or an uninfected control (not recorded which). This chain joins TRBV4-1 and TRBJ1-3, with D uncertain. CDR3 bases: TGCGCCAGCAGCCCTCAGTCGACAACCTGGGGAGGAAACACCATATATTTT. This codes for CASSPQSTTWGGNTIYF.